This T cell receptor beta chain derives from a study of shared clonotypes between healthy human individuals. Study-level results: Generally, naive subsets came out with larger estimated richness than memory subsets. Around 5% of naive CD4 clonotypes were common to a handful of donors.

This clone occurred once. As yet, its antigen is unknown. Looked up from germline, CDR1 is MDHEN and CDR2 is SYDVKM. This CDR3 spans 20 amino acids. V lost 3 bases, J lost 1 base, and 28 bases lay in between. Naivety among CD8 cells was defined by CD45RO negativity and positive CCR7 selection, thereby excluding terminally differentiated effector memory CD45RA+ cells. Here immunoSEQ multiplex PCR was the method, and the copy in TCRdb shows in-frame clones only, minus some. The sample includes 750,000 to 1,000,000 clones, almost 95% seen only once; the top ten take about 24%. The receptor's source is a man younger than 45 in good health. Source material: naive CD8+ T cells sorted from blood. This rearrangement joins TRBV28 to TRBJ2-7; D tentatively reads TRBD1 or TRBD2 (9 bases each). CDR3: CASSLRTGEISAGGSYEQYF. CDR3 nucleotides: TGTGCCAGCAGTTTGAGGACAGGGGAAATCTCAGCGGGAGGATCCTACGAGCAGTACTTC. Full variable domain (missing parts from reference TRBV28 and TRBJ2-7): DVKVTQSSRYLVKRTGEKVFLECVQDMDHENMFWYRQDPGLGLRLIYFSYDVKMKEKGDIPEGYSVSREKKERFSLILESASTNQTSMYLCASSLRTGEISAGGSYEQYFGPGTRLTVT.